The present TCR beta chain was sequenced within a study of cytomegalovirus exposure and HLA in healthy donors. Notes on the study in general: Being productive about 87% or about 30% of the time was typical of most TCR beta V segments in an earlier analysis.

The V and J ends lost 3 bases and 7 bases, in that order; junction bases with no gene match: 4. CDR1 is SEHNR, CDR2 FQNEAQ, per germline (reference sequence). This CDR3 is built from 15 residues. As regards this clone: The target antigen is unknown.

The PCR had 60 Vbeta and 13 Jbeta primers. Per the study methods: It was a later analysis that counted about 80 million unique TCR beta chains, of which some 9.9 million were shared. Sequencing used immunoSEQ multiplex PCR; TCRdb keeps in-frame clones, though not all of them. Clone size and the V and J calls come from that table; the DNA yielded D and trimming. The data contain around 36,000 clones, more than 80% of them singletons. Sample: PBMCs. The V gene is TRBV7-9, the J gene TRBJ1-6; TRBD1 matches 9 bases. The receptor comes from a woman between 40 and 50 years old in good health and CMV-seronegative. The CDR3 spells CASSLMGQGNSPLHF. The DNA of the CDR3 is TGTGCCAGCAGCTTGATGGGACAGGGAAATTCACCCCTCCACTTT. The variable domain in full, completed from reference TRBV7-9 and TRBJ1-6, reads DTGVSQNPRHKITKRGQNVTFRCDPISEHNRLYWYRQTLGQGPEFLTYFQNEAQLEKSRLLSDRFSAERPKGSFSTLEIQRTEQGDSAMYLCASSLMGQGNSPLHFGNGTRLTVT.